The 8 T cell receptor beta chains reported below all come from one sample, sequenced in a study of T cell repertoires in cytomegalovirus infection. In TCRdb, the reads were re-called with MiXCR into one record per CDR3 protein. Of about 770,000 distinct CDR3 sequences in the sample, about 28% were seen once. Their antigen targets remain unknown. Here the sequenced sample was cultured CD8+ T cells from PBMCs, taken from culture after CMV antigen stimulation. The receptor set was obtained from a human donor in good health (CMV status not recorded). Some clones in this sample may be carry-over from other donors' samples.

This sequence joins TRBV19 and TRBJ1-1; D is ambiguous. The ends were cut back, 7 bases at V and 1 base at J, with 7 bases in the middle. The CDR3 is 12 amino acids. Germline values: CDR1 LNHDA, CDR2 SQIVND (reference sequence). The CDR3 region has the DNA TGTGCCAGTACCATCGGGAACACTGAAGCTTTCTTT. Translating it yields CASTIGNTEAFF. Together with reference TRBV19 and TRBJ1-1, the CDR3 gives the full variable domain: DGGITQSPKYLFRKEGQNVTLSCEQNLNHDAMYWYRQDPGQGLRLIYYSQIVNDFQKGDIAEGYSVSREKKESFPLTVTSAQKNPTAFYLCASTIGNTEAFFGQGTRLTVV.

This clonotype has only a few counts. The V call is TRBV7-9, the J call TRBJ1-1, with a tentative D call TRBD1 (5 bases). Trimming removed 3 bases at V and 3 bases at J, with 17 bases between. This CDR3 is built from 16 residues. Looked up from germline, CDR1 is SEHNR and CDR2 is FQNEAQ (reference sequence). CDR3 DNA sequence: TGTGCCAGCAGCTTGCGGCAGGGCGGTTGGGACACTGAAGCTTTCTTT. Protein product: CASSLRQGGWDTEAFF.

The J gene is TRBJ2-5, the V gene TRBV12-5, with D possibly TRBD2 on 6 matching bases. Germline V gene data show CDR1 as LGHNT and CDR2 as FRNRAP. V was cut by 3 bases and J by 0 bases, with 11 bases left in between. This CDR3 has 15 residues. CDR3 coding DNA: TGTGCTAGTGGTTTCGACCTAGCGAACCAAGAGACCCAGTACTTC. Translation gives CASGFDLANQETQYF. The complete variable domain, with remaining parts taken from reference TRBV12-5 and TRBJ2-5, reads DARVTQTPRHKVTEMGQEVTMRCQPILGHNTVFWYRQTMMQGLELLAYFRNRAPLDDSGMPKDRFSAEMPDATLATLKIQPSEPRDSAVYFCASGFDLANQETQYFGPGTRLLVL.

This clonotype came up many times. The rearrangement links TRBV20-1 to TRBJ1-3; 10 positions match TRBD1. This CDR3 contains 16 residues. The germline CDR1 and CDR2 sequences are DFQATT and SNEGSKA (reference sequence). Trimming cost V 3 bases and J 2 bases; bases outside gene matches: 7. The CDR3 here is CSARDRGTATGNTIYF. CDR3 nucleotides: TGCAGTGCTAGGGACAGGGGGACGGCCACTGGAAACACCATATATTTT.

This sequence joins TRBV9 and TRBJ2-1; 11 bases fit TRBD2. CDR1 is SGDLS, CDR2 YYNGEE, per germline. The junction had 3 bases not matched to a gene; V was cut back by 3 bases and J by 1 base. The CDR3 extends over 16 amino acids. CDR3 sequence reads: CASSASGGLSYNEQFF. In nucleotides, the CDR3 is TGTGCCAGCAGCGCTAGCGGGGGGCTTTCCTACAATGAGCAGTTCTTC.

This clonotype has just a few counts. The chain links TRBV7-9 to TRBJ2-5, with D unresolved. The CDR3 length is 12 residues. Germline CDR1 reads SEHNR; CDR2 reads FQNEAQ (reference sequence). Trimming took off 8 bases at V and 0 bases at J, with 7 bases between the two ends. The CDR3 bases are TGTGCCAGCCATCACTACCAAGAGACCCAGTACTTC. It is translated as CASHHYQETQYF.

This clonotype was counted only a few times. The chain's CDR3 is CAISFGLAGEPTDTQYF. Here the CDR3 DNA reads TGTGCCATCAGTTTCGGACTAGCGGGGGAACCAACAGATACGCAGTATTTT. V usage is TRBV10-3 and J usage is TRBJ2-3; 13 bases match TRBD2. Germline V gene data show CDR1 as ENHRY and CDR2 as SYGVKD. The length of the CDR3 is 17 residues. The V and J ends lost 5 bases and 3 bases, in that order; junction bases with no gene match: 8.

This clonotype has only a few counts. The chain combines TRBV29-1 with TRBJ2-5; 7 bases fit TRBD1. After removal of 4 bases from V and 3 bases from J, the junction contained 2 bases not matched to a gene. CDR3 length: 12 residues. In germline, CDR1 is SQVTM, CDR2 ANQGSEA. CDR3 DNA: TGCAGCGTTGTTACAGGGGAAGAGACCCAGTACTTC. Translated: CSVVTGEETQYF.